This T cell receptor (beta chain) came from a study of OX40 agonist ivuxolimab in advanced cancers. Turning to the overall study: Ivuxolimab was an agonistic, fully human IgG2 monoclonal antibody directed against OX40 (CD134), a costimulatory receptor. Intravenous ivuxolimab was administered to patients every 2 weeks at six dose levels: 0.01, 0.1, 0.3, 1.5, 3 and 10 mg/kg. Of the approximately 50 dose-escalation patients, hepatocellular carcinoma was present in about 19, melanoma in roughly 15, renal cell carcinoma in 9 and head and neck cancer in 9. The dose-escalation cohort was around 83% male with a mean age of approximately 60 years, ranging from roughly 23 to 85. Prior anti-PD-1, anti-PD-L1 or anti-CTLA-4 therapy was permitted, and checkpoint inhibitors had been received by less than 45% of dose-escalation patients. Partial responses were achieved by three dose-escalation patients, of whom one had hepatocellular carcinoma and two had cutaneous melanoma. Peripheral TCRbeta sequencing was intended to test whether TCR sequence diversity was altered and clonal T-cell expansion was caused by ivuxolimab. The paper reports the monotherapy dose-escalation portion (N of about 56 patients) of the phase I ivuxolimab trial. Points the paper makes about the study in general: In the 0.1-3.0 mg/kg groups, partial responders had among the lowest normalized peripheral clonal expansion, particularly in CD8+ T cells. Low levels of normalized T-cell clonal expansion were also shown by some nonresponding patients. At doses of 0.1 to 3.0 mg/kg, clonal expansion of both CD4+ and CD8+ blood T cells was observed from baseline to week 6. Which antigens the clonally expanded peripheral T cells were specific for was not determined. After ivuxolimab, more expanded clones were found on average in CD8+ T cells than in CD4+ T cells.

For sequencing of the TCRbeta CDR3 region, genomic DNA was extracted from the sorted cells. The immunoSEQ Assay was used for sequencing of TCRbeta CDR3 regions. The table was pulled from immuneACCESS by TCRdb, which kept in-frame rearrangements only. Such tables lose some clones; where checked, under half of the loss comes from unresolved V genes, and the rest has no known cause. Here the sample has tens of thousands of clones; around four fifths occur a single time. 26% of the sample lies in the top ten. Trimming leaves V shorter by 3 bases and J shorter by 5 bases, with the junction holding 5 bases beyond the gene matches. CDR1 and CDR2 are read off the germline V gene as MDHEN and SYDVKM. The CDR3, from cysteine to phenylalanine, totals 15 residues. The kept DNA is CDR3 alone, 45 bases in frame from the first base. Note on this clone: The antigen it binds to is not known. Nothing much larger sits one base from this clone, and base qualities are not available.

Patients with autoimmune disease history or receiving systemic immunosuppression were excluded from the trial. Peripheral blood for TCR sequencing was drawn from every dose cohort at baseline, at cycle 4 day 1 and at cycle 7 day 1. The samples were taken from a phase I, first-in-human, multicenter, open-label dose-escalation trial of ivuxolimab. Adults with locally advanced or metastatic head and neck squamous cell, hepatocellular, melanoma or renal cell carcinoma were enrolled in the trial. CD4+ and CD8+ T cells were sorted separately from peripheral blood before TCR sequencing. The sequence derives from an adult with an advanced solid tumor such as melanoma, head and neck, liver or kidney cancer. The source material was CD4+ or CD8+ T cells sorted from blood, sampled in a trial of the OX40 agonist ivuxolimab. The sequence is built from TRBV28 and TRBJ2-2; 8 nucleotides in the junction match TRBD2. Here is the DNA: TGTGCCAGCAGTTTCCCCGGGGGGGCAACCGGGGAGCTGTTTTTT. This sequence encodes CASSFPGGATGELFF.